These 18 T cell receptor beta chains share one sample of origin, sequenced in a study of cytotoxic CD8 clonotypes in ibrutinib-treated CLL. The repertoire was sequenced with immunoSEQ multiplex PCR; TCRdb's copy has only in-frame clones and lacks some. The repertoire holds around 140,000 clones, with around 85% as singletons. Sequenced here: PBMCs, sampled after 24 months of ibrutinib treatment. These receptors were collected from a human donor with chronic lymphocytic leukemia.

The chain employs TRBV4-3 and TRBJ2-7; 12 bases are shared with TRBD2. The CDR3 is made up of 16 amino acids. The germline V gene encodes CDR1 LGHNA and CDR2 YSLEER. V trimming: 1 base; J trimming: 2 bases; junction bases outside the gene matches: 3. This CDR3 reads CASSQGTSGGPYEQYF. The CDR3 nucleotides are TGCGCCAGCAGCCAAGGTACTAGCGGGGGGCCCTACGAGCAGTACTTC.

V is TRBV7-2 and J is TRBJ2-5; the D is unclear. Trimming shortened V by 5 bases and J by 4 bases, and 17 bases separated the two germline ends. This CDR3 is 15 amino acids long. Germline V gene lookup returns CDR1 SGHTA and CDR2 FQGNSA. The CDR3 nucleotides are TGTGCCAGCAGCATCGACCCTAACCCCCTAGAGACCCAGTACTTC. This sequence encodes CASSIDPNPLETQYF. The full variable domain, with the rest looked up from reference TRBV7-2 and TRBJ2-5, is GAGVSQSPSNKVTEKGKDVELRCDPISGHTALYWYRQSLGQGLEFLIYFQGNSAPDKSGLPSDRFSAERTGGSVSTLTIQRTQQEDSAVYLCASSIDPNPLETQYFGPGTRLLVL.

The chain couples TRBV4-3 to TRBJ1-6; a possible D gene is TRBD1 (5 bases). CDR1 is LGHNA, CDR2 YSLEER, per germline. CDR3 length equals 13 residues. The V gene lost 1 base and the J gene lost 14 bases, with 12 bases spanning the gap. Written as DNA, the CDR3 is TGCGCCAGCAGCCAAGTTGGCCGGGGGTCCCTCCACTTT. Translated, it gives CASSQVGRGSLHF.

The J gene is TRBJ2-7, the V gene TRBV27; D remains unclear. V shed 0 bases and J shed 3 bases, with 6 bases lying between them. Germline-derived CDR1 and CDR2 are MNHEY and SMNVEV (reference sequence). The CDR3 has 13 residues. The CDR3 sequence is CASSLSVFYEQYF. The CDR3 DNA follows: TGTGCCAGCAGTTTATCTGTTTTCTACGAGCAGTACTTC.

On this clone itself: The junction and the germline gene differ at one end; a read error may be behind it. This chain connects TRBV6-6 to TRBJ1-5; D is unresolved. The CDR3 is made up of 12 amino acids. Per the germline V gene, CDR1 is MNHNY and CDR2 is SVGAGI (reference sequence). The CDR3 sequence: CVSSYSGQPQHF. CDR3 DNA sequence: TGTGTCAGCAGTTACTCTGGTCAGCCCCAGCATTTT.

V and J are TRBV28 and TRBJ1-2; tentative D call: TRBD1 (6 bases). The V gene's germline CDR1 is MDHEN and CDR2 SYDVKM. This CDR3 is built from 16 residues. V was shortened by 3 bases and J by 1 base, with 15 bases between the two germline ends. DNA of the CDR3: TGTGCCAGCAGTTTCTCGGGGGGCCAGATTAACTATGGCTACACCTTC. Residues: CASSFSGGQINYGYTF.

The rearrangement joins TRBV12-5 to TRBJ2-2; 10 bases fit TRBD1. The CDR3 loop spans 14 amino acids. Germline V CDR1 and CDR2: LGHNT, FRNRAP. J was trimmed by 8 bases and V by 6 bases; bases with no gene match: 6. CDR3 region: CASGTGTGEGELFF. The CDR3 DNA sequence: TGTGCTAGTGGAACCGGGACAGGGGAGGGGGAGCTGTTTTTT.

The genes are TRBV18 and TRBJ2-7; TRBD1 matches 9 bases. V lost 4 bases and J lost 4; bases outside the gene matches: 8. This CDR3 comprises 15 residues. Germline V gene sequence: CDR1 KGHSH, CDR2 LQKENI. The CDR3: CASSQAGTGLYEQYF. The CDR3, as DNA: TGTGCCAGCTCACAAGCCGGGACAGGGTTGTACGAGCAGTACTTC. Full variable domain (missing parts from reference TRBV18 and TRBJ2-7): NAGVMQNPRHLVRRRGQEARLRCSPMKGHSHVYWYRQLPEEGLKFMVYLQKENIIDESGMPKERFSAEFPKEGPSILRIQQVVRGDSAAYFCASSQAGTGLYEQYFGPGTRLTVT.

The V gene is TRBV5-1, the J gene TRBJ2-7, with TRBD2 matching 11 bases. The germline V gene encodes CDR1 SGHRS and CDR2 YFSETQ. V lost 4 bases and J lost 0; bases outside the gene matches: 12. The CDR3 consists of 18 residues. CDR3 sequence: CASSRATSGTRSSYEQYF. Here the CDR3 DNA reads TGCGCCAGCAGCCGGGCGACTAGCGGGACTAGGAGCTCCTACGAGCAGTACTTC.

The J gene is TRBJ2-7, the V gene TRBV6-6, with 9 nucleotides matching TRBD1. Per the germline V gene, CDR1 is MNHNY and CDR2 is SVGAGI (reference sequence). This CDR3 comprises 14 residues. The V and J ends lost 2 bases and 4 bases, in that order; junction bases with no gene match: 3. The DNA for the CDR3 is TGTGCCAGCAGTTACCCGACAGGGGGTTACGAGCAGTACTTC. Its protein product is CASSYPTGGYEQYF.

The CDR3 DNA follows: TGCGCCAGCACCCTGGGTGGGGTGGGCTCCTCCTACGAGCAGTACTTC. This translates into CASTLGGVGSSYEQYF. V gene TRBV5-1 combines with J gene TRBJ2-7, with D uncertain. Germline CDR1 reads SGHRS; CDR2 reads YFSETQ. Trimming removed 6 bases from V and 0 bases from J, with 19 bases in between. The CDR3 is 16 residues long. Filled out from reference TRBV5-1 and TRBJ2-7, the complete variable domain reads KAGVTQTPRYLIKTRGQQVTLSCSPISGHRSVSWYQQTPGQGLQFLFEYFSETQRNKGNFPGRFSGRQFSNSRSEMNVSTLELGDSALYLCASTLGGVGSSYEQYFGPGTRLTVT.

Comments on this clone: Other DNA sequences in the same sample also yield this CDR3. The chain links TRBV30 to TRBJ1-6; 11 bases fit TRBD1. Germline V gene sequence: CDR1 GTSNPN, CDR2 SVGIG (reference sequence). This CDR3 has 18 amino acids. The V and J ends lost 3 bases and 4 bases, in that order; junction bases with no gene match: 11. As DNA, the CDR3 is TGTGCCTGGAGCGTAAGGACAGGGGGCGTCGGATATAATTCACCCCTCCACTTT. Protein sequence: CAWSVRTGGVGYNSPLHF.

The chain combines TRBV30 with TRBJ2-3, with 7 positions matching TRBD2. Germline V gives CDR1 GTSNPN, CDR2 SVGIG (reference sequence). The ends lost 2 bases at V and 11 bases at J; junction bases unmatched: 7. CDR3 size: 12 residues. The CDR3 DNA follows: TGTGCCTGGAGTTCTACCCGGGGGGAGCAGTATTTT. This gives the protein CAWSSTRGEQYF.

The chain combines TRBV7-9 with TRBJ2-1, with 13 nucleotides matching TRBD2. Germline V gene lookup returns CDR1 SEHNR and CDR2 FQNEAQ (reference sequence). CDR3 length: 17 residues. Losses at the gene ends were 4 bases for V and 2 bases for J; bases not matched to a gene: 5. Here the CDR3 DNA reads TGTGCCAGCAGCTCCGGGACTAGCGGGAATCCCTACAATGAGCAGTTCTTC. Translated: CASSSGTSGNPYNEQFF.

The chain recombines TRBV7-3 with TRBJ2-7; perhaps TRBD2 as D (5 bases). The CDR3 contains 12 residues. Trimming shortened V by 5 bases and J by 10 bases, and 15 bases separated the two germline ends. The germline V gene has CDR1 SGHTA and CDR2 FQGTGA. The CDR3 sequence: CASSAGPSPQYF. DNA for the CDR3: TGTGCCAGCAGCGCCGGCCCTAGCCCCCAGTACTTC.

The CDR3 protein is CASSLGQQETQYF. The CDR3 DNA follows: TGTGCCAGCAGCTTGGGACAGCAAGAGACCCAGTACTTC. The chain has TRBV11-3 and TRBJ2-5; 7 bases are shared with TRBD1. Germline assignment: CDR1 SGHNT and CDR2 YENEEA. The V segment lost 3 bases and the J segment 2 bases; nucleotides outside the gene matches: 0. This CDR3 is 13 amino acids long.

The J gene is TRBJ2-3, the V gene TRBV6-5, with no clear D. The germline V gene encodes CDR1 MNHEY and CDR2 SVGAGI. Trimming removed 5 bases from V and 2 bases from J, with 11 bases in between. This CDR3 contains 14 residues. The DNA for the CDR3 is TGTGCCAGCAGTGTCCGGGTCGCCACAGATACGCAGTATTTT. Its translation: CASSVRVATDTQYF.

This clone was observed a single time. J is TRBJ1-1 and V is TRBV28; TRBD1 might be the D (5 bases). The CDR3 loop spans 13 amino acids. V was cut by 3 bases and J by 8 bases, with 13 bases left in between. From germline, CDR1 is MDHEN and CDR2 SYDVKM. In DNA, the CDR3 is TGTGCCAGCAGTTTGGGAGGGGCCAAAGAAGCTTTCTTT. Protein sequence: CASSLGGAKEAFF.